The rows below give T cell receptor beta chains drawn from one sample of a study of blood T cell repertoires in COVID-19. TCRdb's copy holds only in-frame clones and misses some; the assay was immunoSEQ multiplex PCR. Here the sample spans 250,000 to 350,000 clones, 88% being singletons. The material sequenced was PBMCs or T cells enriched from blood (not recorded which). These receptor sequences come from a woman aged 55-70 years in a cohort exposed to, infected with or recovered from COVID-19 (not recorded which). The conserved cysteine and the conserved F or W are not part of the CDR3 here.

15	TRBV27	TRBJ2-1	ASIATSGRLVYNEQF
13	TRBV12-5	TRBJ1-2	ASGLAGTDLYGYT
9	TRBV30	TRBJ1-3	AWSVSRDSY
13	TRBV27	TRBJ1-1	ASSLTDRVNTEAF
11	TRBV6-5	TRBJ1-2	AGQDREYYGYT
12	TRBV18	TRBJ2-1	ASSPQREVHEQF
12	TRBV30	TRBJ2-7	AWSGDRGYYEQY
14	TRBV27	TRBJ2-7	ASSLFPSGGGYEQY
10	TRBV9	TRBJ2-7	ASSGREFEQY
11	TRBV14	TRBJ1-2	ASSQGRYYGYT
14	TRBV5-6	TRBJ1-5	ASSLGGTGGKQPQH
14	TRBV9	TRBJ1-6	ASSVGGTTGNSPLH
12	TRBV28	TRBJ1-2	ASSLEIANYGYT
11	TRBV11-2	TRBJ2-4	ASGDRAKNIQY
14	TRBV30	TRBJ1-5	AWSVSGGAGNQPQH
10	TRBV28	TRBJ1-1	ASGTGGTEAF
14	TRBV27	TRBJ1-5	ASSPDRVGGNQPQH
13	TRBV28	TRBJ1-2	ASSVGTFFNYGYT
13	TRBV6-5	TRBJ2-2	ASSYEPTATGELF
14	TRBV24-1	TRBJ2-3	ATSDSGTGRTDTQY
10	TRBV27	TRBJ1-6	ASSLINSPLH
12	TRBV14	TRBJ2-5	ASSQASGTETQY
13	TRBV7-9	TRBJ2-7	ASSLNPLTGNEQY
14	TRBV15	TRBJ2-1	ATSRGWDSSYNEQF
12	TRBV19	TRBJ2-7	ASSIGQGAYEQY
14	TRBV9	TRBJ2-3	ASSVALAGAQDTQY
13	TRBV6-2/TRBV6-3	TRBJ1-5	ASSYSVDRLGSQH
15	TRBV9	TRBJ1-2	ASSPWTGRPRNYGYT
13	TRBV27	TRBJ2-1	ASSLLGGPYNEQF
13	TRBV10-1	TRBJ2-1	ASSESGTGYNEQF
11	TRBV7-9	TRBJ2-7	ASSTRQVDEQY
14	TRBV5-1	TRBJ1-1	ASSSRPGEMNTEAF
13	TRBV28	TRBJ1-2	ASSLLGDTHRGYT
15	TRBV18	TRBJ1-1	ASSVGQGAGENTEAF
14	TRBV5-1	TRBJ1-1	ASRLQGEIMNTEAF
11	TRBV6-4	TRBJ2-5	ASSEDRGGTQY
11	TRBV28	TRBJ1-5	ASSPDTNQPQH
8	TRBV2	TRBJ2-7	ASTQYEQY
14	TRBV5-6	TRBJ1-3	ASSLVASRSGNTIY
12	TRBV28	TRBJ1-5	ASNNPGNSQPQH
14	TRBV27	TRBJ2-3	ASSFSLATSTDTQY
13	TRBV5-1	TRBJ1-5	ASSPGRQGSGPQH
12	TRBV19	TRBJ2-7	ASSTGTGFYEQY
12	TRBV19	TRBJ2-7	ASGTAGGGYEQY
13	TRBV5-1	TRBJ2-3	ASSYGAGGTDTQY
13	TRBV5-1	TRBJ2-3	ASSLAGQGRDTQY